This note documents a single T cell receptor beta chain sequence. No antigen is known for it. Per-base quality was not reported, and no clone a single base away is much larger than it. TCRbeta CDR3 regions were sequenced with the immunoSEQ Assay. After extraction, genomic DNA underwent amplification by bias-controlled multiplex PCR, followed by high-throughput sequencing. For the original study's pipeline: To quantify the absolute abundance of each unique TCRbeta CDR3 region, sequences were collapsed and filtered. Usable DNA was measured by amplifying reference genes present in all nucleated cells, and TCRbeta template counts were normalized to that usable DNA to estimate T cell fraction. Repertoire TCRs were annotated as SARS-CoV-2-specific when V gene, CDR3 amino acid sequence and J gene were exactly matched to a known reactive TCR set. The reference SARS-CoV-2 TCR set came from MIRA and was filtered for enrichment in COVID-19-positive ImmuneCODE repertoires, removing public or cross-reactive TCRs. Using the MIRA antigens, annotated TCRs were further analysed by specific ORF or by position within an ORF. Breadth was defined as annotated unique rearrangements over total unique productive rearrangements; depth was the summed frequency of those rearrangements. Group comparisons of TCR breadth used two-sided Wilcoxon rank-sum tests. The table comes from immuneACCESS by way of TCRdb, which keeps in-frame sequences with V and J called. Part of the clones is missing from these tables; in studies checked, under half for an unresolved V gene and the rest for unknown reasons. V, J and clone size are those of that table, while D and trimming were read from the DNA. Present in this sample are around 320,000 clones, roughly 84% of which were seen just once. More than 3% of the sample goes to the ten largest clones.

These data belong to a study of Ad26.COV2.S vaccination and SARS-CoV-2 variants (dated by TCRdb to the early 2020s). Concerning the study at large: Vaccine-arm donors came from COV1001, a multicentre, randomized, double-blind, placebo-controlled phase I-IIa trial of Ad26.COV2.S in healthy adults. Sequencing of the TCRbeta repertoire served to evaluate the specificity and breadth of SARS-CoV-2-reactive T cell receptors following Ad26.COV2.S vaccination. Investigators remained blinded to trial group allocation during experiments and outcome assessment. A total of around 32 samples were included in the TCR-sequenced set, comprising around 19 Ad26.COV2.S vaccine recipients, 5 placebo recipients and 8 SARS-CoV-2 convalescent individuals. Trial participants were randomized into five groups of five: low-dose or high-dose Ad26.COV2.S given once or twice, or placebo on both occasions. Dosing of Ad26.COV2.S was intramuscular, at either 5x10^10 or 1x10^11 viral particles, delivered as one shot or as two shots spaced 56 days apart.

CDR1 and CDR2 are drawn from the germline V gene: LGHNA, YSLEER. The V and J ends are trimmed by 1 base and 2 bases, leaving 11 bases between them. Taken from cysteine to phenylalanine, the CDR3 has 15 residues. The DNA shown is the 45-base CDR3, in frame from base 1. General conclusions and limits of the study: After vaccination, substantial breadth of spike-specific CD8+ and CD4+ T cell responses was reported. The authors noted that the TCR breadth and depth analyses may have underestimated total T cell responses. Comparable non-spike TCR breadth was observed between vaccine and placebo recipients, consistent with only spike being contained in the vaccine. The study lacked the statistical power to compare responses across vaccine doses or regimens. Compared with placebo recipients, Ad26.COV2.S recipients showed higher spike-specific TCR breadth (P = 0.0014).

Taken with the paper, the label for treatment or condition translates to: 15 to 20 received Ad26.COV2.S at low or high dose, single or two shots; several received placebo; per-sample allocation not given. For vaccine and placebo recipients, the sequenced repertoires came from samples collected on day 63 after the first injection. Cohort 1b enrolled fewer than 30 adults aged 18-55 years at a single site in Boston, USA, between 29 July and 7 August 2020. As a vaccine, Ad26.COV2.S was a replication-incompetent adenovirus type 26 vector that expressed a prefusion-stabilized SARS-CoV-2 spike protein derived from the original Wuhan strain.

The receptor comes from a person aged 18-60 years who received the Ad26.COV2.S COVID-19 vaccine or a placebo. The material was peripheral blood, obtained in a trial of Ad26.COV2.S vaccine versus placebo. The rearranged chain carries TRBV4-3 and TRBJ1-1, with no confidently assigned D gene. The DNA reads as follows: TGCGCCAGCAGCCAAGTTGGTCGGGCAAACACTGAAGCTTTCTTT. This is translated as CASSQVGRANTEAFF.